Following are 21 T cell receptor beta chains from one sample sequenced in a study of T-cell memory formation after mild COVID-19. TCRdb fed the 5' RACE reads into MiXCR, producing one record per CDR3 protein. The top ten hold approximately 2.1% of the sample, which has about 180,000 distinct CDR3 sequences, more than 15% seen once. Sequencing was carried out using PBMCs or a T cell subset sorted from them (not recorded which). The receptors stem from an adult woman who had mild COVID-19 (a few samples of this study predate the infection). Cell type and time point are not known.

Worth noting for this clonotype: A read error may account for a junction end that differs from germline. V gene TRBV12-3 or TRBV12-4 combines with J gene TRBJ2-1; D remains ambiguous. The CDR3 sequence is 15 residues long. CDR3 protein: CASTPLAPSYTEQFF. For the CDR3, the DNA is TGTGCCAGCACTCCCTTGGCTCCCTCCTACACTGAGCAGTTCTTC.

The chain employs TRBV14 and TRBJ2-1, with D possibly matching TRBD2 (6 bases). The germline gives CDR1 SGHDN, CDR2 FVKESK. This CDR3 is 16 amino acids long. Trimming left V 6 bases short and J 4 bases short, with 19 bases between. CDR3 DNA sequence: TGTGCCAGCAGTCGTAGCGGCTCCCTCTCTTACAATGAGCAGTTCTTC. Translating gives CASSRSGSLSYNEQFF.

This clonotype was counted only a few times. This sequence joins TRBV7-2 and TRBJ2-3; D is tentatively TRBD1 or TRBD2 (5 bases each). The CDR3 has 18 residues. Germline loops: CDR1 SGHTA, CDR2 FQGNSA. V lost 0 bases and J lost 1, with 17 bases in between. The CDR3 here is CASSLATGAVPCTDTQYF. The CDR3 region has the DNA TGTGCCAGCAGCTTAGCCACAGGAGCGGTGCCATGCACAGATACGCAGTATTTT.

This sequence joins TRBV20-1 and TRBJ2-2; D unresolved. The V end lost 2 bases, the J end lost 0 bases, and 7 bases lay between the germline ends. There are 14 residues in the CDR3. Germline V CDR1 and CDR2: DFQATT, SNEGSKA (reference sequence). DNA of the CDR3: TGCAGTGCTAGATCCAGAACGAACACCGGGGAGCTGTTTTTT. Residues: CSARSRTNTGELFF.

A few counts support this clonotype. The chain employs TRBV30 and TRBJ2-3, with TRBD2 matching 8 bases. Germline V gives CDR1 GTSNPN, CDR2 SVGIG (reference sequence). This CDR3 is built from 17 residues. Losses at the gene ends were 5 bases for V and 0 bases for J; bases not matched to a gene: 13. CDR3 DNA: TGTGCCTGGGTTCGAGGAGGCCTAGCGGGCAGCACAGATACGCAGTATTTT. Translated: CAWVRGGLAGSTDTQYF.

This clonotype was observed a few times. The chain couples TRBV4-1 to TRBJ1-6; maybe TRBD1 (6 bases). The V gene lost 1 base and the J gene lost 9 bases, with 13 bases spanning the gap. Germline CDR1 reads MGHRA; CDR2 reads YSYEKL. This CDR3 spans 15 amino acids. The CDR3 DNA reads TGCGCCAGCAGCCAAGCTTACGGGGGCAGTTCACCCCTCCACTTT. Residues: CASSQAYGGSSPLHF.

A few counts support this clonotype. V is TRBV30 and J is TRBJ2-7, with D uncertain. V gave up 1 base and J gave up 2 bases, with 3 bases separating them. Germline lookup yields CDR1 GTSNPN and CDR2 SVGIG (reference sequence). The CDR3 length is 11 residues. The CDR3 reads CAWSAAYEQYF. The CDR3 bases are TGTGCCTGGAGTGCCGCCTACGAGCAGTACTTC.

This clonotype was observed many times. The chain couples TRBV24-1 to TRBJ2-2, with D possibly being TRBD1 (6 bases). V lost 4 bases to trimming and J lost 5 bases, with 10 bases between them. The CDR3 runs to 14 residues. Germline values: CDR1 KGHDR, CDR2 SFDVKD. In nucleotides, the CDR3 is TGTGCCACCAGTGACCTCAGGGGTACCGGGGAGCTGTTTTTT. Translation: CATSDLRGTGELFF.

The table lists this clonotype with a few counts. The rearrangement links TRBV7-9 to TRBJ1-1; D is ambiguous. The CDR3 runs 13 residues. Germline V gives CDR1 SEHNR, CDR2 FQNEAQ (reference sequence). Trimming took 5 bases from V and 4 from J, leaving 11 bases between them. The CDR3 sequence: CASSEGLTTEAFF. As DNA, the CDR3 is TGTGCCAGCAGCGAAGGTCTGACCACTGAAGCTTTCTTT.

V usage is TRBV24-1 and J usage is TRBJ2-7, with D tentatively TRBD2 (5 bases). This CDR3 region has 12 residues. The V gene lost 4 bases and the J gene lost 6 bases, with 9 bases spanning the gap. The germline V gene has CDR1 KGHDR and CDR2 SFDVKD. The DNA for the CDR3 is TGTGCCACCAGTGAAAGGACTCGCGAGCAGTACTTC. It encodes CATSERTREQYF.

The chain is built from TRBV4-1 and TRBJ2-2; D is possibly TRBD1 (6 bases). The CDR3 is 15 residues long. Germline V gene sequence: CDR1 MGHRA, CDR2 YSYEKL. The V end was cut by 0 bases, the J end by 4 bases, with 9 bases between. CDR3 DNA: TGCGCCAGCAGCCAAGACGACAGGCCCACCGGGGAGCTGTTTTTT. As protein: CASSQDDRPTGELFF.

The chain is built from TRBV7-9 and TRBJ1-2; no clear D. The V gene's germline CDR1 is SEHNR and CDR2 FQNEAQ (reference sequence). The V end was cut by 8 bases, the J end by 8 bases, with 18 bases between. This CDR3 has 13 residues. Here the CDR3 DNA reads TGTGCCAGCGCCTCAGTGAGGGTCGGCGGCTACACCTTC. Protein: CASASVRVGGYTF.

The chain carries TRBV12-3 or TRBV12-4 and TRBJ2-5, with unresolved D. There are 14 residues in the CDR3. V was pared by 0 bases and J by 5 bases, with 10 bases between. The DNA for the CDR3 is TGTGCCAGCAGTTTAGCGATGGGGTGGGAGACCCAGTACTTC. It translates to CASSLAMGWETQYF.

The chain is built from TRBV9 and TRBJ2-5; perhaps TRBD1 as D (5 bases). CDR3 size: 16 residues. With 4 bases removed from V and 2 bases from J, the gap between germline ends came to 18 bases. The germline V gene has CDR1 SGDLS and CDR2 YYNGEE. CDR3 nucleotide sequence: TGTGCCAGCAGCACCACCCTTAGGGGCAGGCAAGAGACCCAGTACTTC. Protein: CASSTTLRGRQETQYF.

In its sample, this clonotype was seen a few times. The genes are TRBV9 and TRBJ1-6, with D possibly matching TRBD1 (5 bases). The length of the CDR3 is 14 residues. Germline CDR1 and CDR2: SGDLS and YYNGEE. V lost 0 bases and J lost 10, with 11 bases in between. The CDR3 here is CASSVGQGGSPLHF. CDR3 DNA sequence: TGTGCCAGCAGCGTAGGGCAGGGAGGGTCACCCCTCCACTTT.

Only a few counts were recorded for this clonotype. This chain connects TRBV20-1 to TRBJ2-1, with 8 bases lining up with TRBD2. Germline V gene data show CDR1 as DFQATT and CDR2 as SNEGSKA (reference sequence). The CDR3 length is 16 residues. The V and J ends lost 3 bases and 1 base, in that order; junction bases with no gene match: 8. The CDR3 DNA follows: TGCAGTGCTAGTTCGGCGGCGGGAGGATCCTACAATGAGCAGTTCTTC. Amino acids: CSASSAAGGSYNEQFF.

The table lists this clonotype with a few counts. This chain connects TRBV4-1 to TRBJ1-1; maybe TRBD1 (6 bases). The CDR3 loop spans 13 amino acids. Trimming cost V 4 bases and J 4 bases, with 10 bases left between them. Germline CDR1 MGHRA, CDR2 YSYEKL. The DNA for the CDR3 is TGCGCCAGCAGCCCAACAGGGATCACTGAAGCTTTCTTT. Amino acid sequence: CASSPTGITEAFF.

This clonotype showed up just a few times. The chain couples TRBV6-6 to TRBJ1-2, with 8 bases that match TRBD1. CDR3 length equals 13 residues. Germline lookup yields CDR1 MNHNY and CDR2 SVGAGI (reference sequence). J was trimmed by 7 bases and V by 5 bases; bases with no gene match: 6. The CDR3 DNA is TGTGCCAGCAGTCCCAGGGGGCTGAGTGGCTACACCTTC. This encodes CASSPRGLSGYTF.

This chain links TRBV7-9 with TRBJ2-7; D remains ambiguous. This CDR3 spans 13 amino acids. The germline CDR1 and CDR2 sequences are SEHNR and FQNEAQ (reference sequence). Trimming shortened V by 1 base and J by 7 bases, and 11 bases separated the two germline ends. DNA of the CDR3: TGTGCCAGCAGCTTAGGTGGCTATACGGAGCAGTACTTC. The encoded protein is CASSLGGYTEQYF.

This chain links TRBV12-3 or TRBV12-4 with TRBJ2-2, with D maybe TRBD1 (6 bases). Trimming cost V 5 bases and J 7 bases, with 14 bases left between them. The length of the CDR3 is 14 residues. CDR3 sequence: CASSRRQGSGELFF. The CDR3 bases are TGTGCCAGCAGTCGGCGCCAGGGGAGCGGGGAGCTGTTTTTT.

The table lists this clonotype with a few counts. The gene calls are TRBV15 and TRBJ2-1; 8 bases agree with TRBD2. This CDR3 contains 16 residues. The J segment lost 8 bases and the V segment lost 0 bases, leaving 9 bases of the junction unmatched. Germline V gene data show CDR1 as LNHNV and CDR2 as YYDKDF (reference sequence). The CDR3 nucleotides are TGTGCCACCAGCAGAGATGGGAGCGGGAGTTATTATGAGCAGTTCTTC. It translates to CATSRDGSGSYYEQFF.